This T cell receptor (beta chain) was captured by sequencing in a study of PD-1 blockade in classical Hodgkin lymphoma. Study-level results: The CD4+ diversity rise by C4D1 was clearest in complete responders.

Each patient relapsed following autologous stem cell transplantation, and prior brentuximab vedotin exposure differed. Comments on this clone: The antigen is unknown.

Repertoires were generated with immunoSEQ multiplex PCR, while TCRdb's copy carries only in-frame clones and drops some. The sample contains approximately 13,000 clones, 80% of which appear only once. The germline V gene has CDR1 KGHSH and CDR2 LQKENI. The CDR3 covers 16 residues. V lost 2 bases and J lost 2, with 14 bases in between. The receptor's source is a human donor with classical Hodgkin lymphoma. J is TRBJ2-3 and V is TRBV18, with D perhaps assigned TRBD1 or TRBD2 (7 bases each). The sequences come from peripheral blood mononuclear cells (PBMCs), collected at baseline. This CDR3 reads CASSPVQGGITDTQYF. The CDR3 DNA sequence: TGTGCCAGCTCACCAGTCCAGGGGGGGATCACAGATACGCAGTATTTT.